These 20 T cell receptor beta chains originate from one sample sequenced in a study of HIV-infected children after antiretroviral therapy interruption. Unique molecular identifiers were included in an RNA-based 3' RACE TCR library. TCRdb re-analysed the 3' RACE reads in MiXCR, keeping a single row per CDR3 protein. The sample lists fewer than 45,000 distinct CDR3 sequences, just over 6.5% occurring once. Treatment described: PENTA 11 planned treatment interruption arm or continuous ART arm. The source was CD45RA+ CD4+ T cells from PBMCs, pooled from several time points, collected from a donor given antiretroviral therapy, either interrupted or continuous. Subset defined: naive CD4+ CD45RA+ CD45RO- T cells. The receptors come from a pool of human donors with HIV.

The sample holds many counts of this clonotype. This chain connects TRBV6-6 to TRBJ2-1, with D perhaps TRBD2 (6 bases). Germline CDR1 is MNHNY and CDR2 is SVGAGI (reference sequence). V was clipped by 8 bases and J by 9 bases, with 26 bases between them. The CDR3 sequence is 16 residues long. CDR3 in DNA: TGTGCCAGCGGTGACGGGACTGGGGGTAACTATGCTGAGCAGTTCTTC. It yields the protein CASGDGTGGNYAEQFF.

There are many counts of this clonotype. The chain is built from TRBV5-1 and TRBJ1-3; D is undetermined. V was trimmed by 1 base and J by 2 bases, leaving 4 bases between them. Germline values: CDR1 SGHRS, CDR2 YFSETQ. This CDR3 spans 13 amino acids. In nucleotides, the CDR3 is TGCGCCAGCAGCTTGACAACTGGAAACACCATATATTTT. Translated, it gives CASSLTTGNTIYF.

This clonotype was observed at least ten times. The chain uses TRBV6-2 or TRBV6-3 and TRBJ1-1; D remains ambiguous. The V and J ends lost 2 bases and 3 bases respectively, with 10 bases between them. Germline loops: CDR1 MNHEY, CDR2 SVGEGT. CDR3 length: 14 amino acids. The chain's CDR3 is CASSYRLADTEAFF. The CDR3 nucleotides read TGTGCCAGCAGTTACCGATTAGCGGACACTGAAGCTTTCTTT.

CDR3 sequence reads: CASSPSGSHNEQFF. CDR3 sequence (DNA): TGTGCCAGCTCACCCAGCGGGAGCCACAATGAGCAGTTCTTC. The chain has TRBV18 and TRBJ2-1; 8 bases align to TRBD2. J gave up 5 bases and V 3 bases, and 3 bases lay outside the gene matches. Per the germline V gene, CDR1 is KGHSH and CDR2 is LQKENI. The CDR3 is 14 amino acids.

This clonotype has just a few counts. The chain is built from TRBV3-1 and TRBJ2-1; 8 bases agree with TRBD2. The CDR3 extends over 16 amino acids. The germline CDR1 and CDR2 sequences are LGHDT and YNNKEL (reference sequence). V was pared by 2 bases and J by 1 base, with 4 bases of the junction left unmatched. CDR3 region: CASSQLTSGSYNEQFF. The CDR3 region has the DNA TGTGCCAGCAGCCAACTTACTAGCGGTTCCTACAATGAGCAGTTCTTC.

This clonotype was counted many times. The genes are TRBV19 and TRBJ2-3; D is uncertain. Germline CDR1 LNHDA, CDR2 SQIVND (reference sequence). The CDR3 sequence is 14 residues long. V dropped 0 bases and J dropped 2 bases, with 6 bases sitting between them. The CDR3 spells CASSIDSSTDTQYF. The CDR3 coding sequence is TGTGCCAGTAGTATAGACAGTTCCACAGATACGCAGTATTTT. The whole variable domain, filled in from reference TRBV19 and TRBJ2-3, reads DGGITQSPKYLFRKEGQNVTLSCEQNLNHDAMYWYRQDPGQGLRLIYYSQIVNDFQKGDIAEGYSVSREKKESFPLTVTSAQKNPTAFYLCASSIDSSTDTQYFGPGTRLTVL.

This clonotype was observed at least ten times. The chain links TRBV5-5 to TRBJ2-1, with 7 nucleotides matching TRBD2. The CDR3 length is 13 residues. Per germline, CDR1 SGHKS and CDR2 YYEKEE (reference sequence). The V segment lost 7 bases and the J segment 4 bases; nucleotides outside the gene matches: 5. CDR3 region: CASSSGPYNEQFF. The CDR3, as DNA: TGTGCCAGCTCTAGCGGACCATACAATGAGCAGTTCTTC.

The table lists this clonotype with many counts. Its ends do not fully match the called genes, so a read error is possible. This chain joins TRBV6-6 and TRBJ2-5, with D tentatively TRBD1 or TRBD2 (5 bases each). CDR1 and CDR2 (germline): MNHNY, SVGAGI (reference sequence). CDR3 size: 12 residues. This CDR3 is CASTRDQDTQYF. The CDR3 bases are TGTGCCAGCACCAGGGACCAAGACACCCAGTACTTT.

This chain links TRBV6-1 with TRBJ2-5; 7 bases fit TRBD1. Germline CDR1 is MNHNS and CDR2 is SASEGT. V shed 5 bases, J shed 1 base, and the junction held 4 bases outside the gene matches. The CDR3 spans 14 residues. This CDR3 reads CASSPAGGQETQYF. The CDR3 DNA sequence: TGTGCCAGCAGTCCAGCAGGGGGCCAAGAGACCCAGTACTTC.

The CDR3 DNA sequence: TGCAGTGCTAGAGATCCCCGGACTACCCGCAATCAGCCCCAGCATTTT. This sequence encodes CSARDPRTTRNQPQHF. The chain employs TRBV20-1 and TRBJ1-5; D call uncertain. Germline CDR1 and CDR2: DFQATT and SNEGSKA (reference sequence). The V and J ends lost 0 bases and 2 bases respectively, with 14 bases between them. The CDR3 totals 16 residues.

This clonotype was detected many times. The chain employs TRBV2 and TRBJ2-7; D may be TRBD1 (5 bases). CDR1 and CDR2 (germline): SNHLY, FYNNEI. The CDR3 has 15 residues. V lost 6 bases and J 1 base, leaving 16 bases between the germline ends. The CDR3 DNA reads as TGTGCCAGCAGCGACCTAGACAGAACGTCCTACGAGCAGTACTTC. Its translation: CASSDLDRTSYEQYF.

This clonotype was counted many times. The chain recombines TRBV3-1 with TRBJ2-7, with a weak D call TRBD2 (6 bases). Trimming stripped 2 bases from V and 6 bases from J, with 11 bases between. The CDR3 loop spans 13 amino acids. CDR1 is LGHDT and CDR2 is YNNKEL in the germline V gene (reference sequence). CDR3 in DNA: TGTGCCAGCAGCCAAACCGGGAGTTCCGAGCAGTACTTC. Translated: CASSQTGSSEQYF.

This clonotype showed up many times. The chain recombines TRBV6-6 with TRBJ1-1, with D uncertain. CDR3 length: 12 residues. In germline, CDR1 is MNHNY, CDR2 SVGAGI (reference sequence). V was shortened by 5 bases and J by 10 bases, with 14 bases between the two germline ends. CDR3 sequence (DNA): TGTGCCAGCAGTCTCTCCTACGAAGGAGCTTTCTTT. It translates to CASSLSYEGAFF.

The sample holds many counts of this clonotype. The rearrangement links TRBV14 to TRBJ2-7, with TRBD2 matching over 10 bases. V lost 4 bases to trimming and J lost 5 bases; unmatched junction nucleotides: 8. CDR3 length equals 15 residues. Germline-derived CDR1 and CDR2 are SGHDN and FVKESK. The CDR3 DNA sequence: TGTGCCAGCAGCCGGGCCTTAGGACTAGCGGACGAGCAGTACTTC. Its protein product is CASSRALGLADEQYF.

The sample holds many counts of this clonotype. The V call is TRBV20-1, the J call TRBJ2-7; D ambiguous. The germline V gene has CDR1 DFQATT and CDR2 SNEGSKA (reference sequence). The CDR3 extends over 12 amino acids. V was trimmed by 7 bases and J by 5 bases, leaving 15 bases between them. The DNA for the CDR3 is TGCAGTGGGACGGTCGTTCGGAACGAGCAGTACTTC. It yields the protein CSGTVVRNEQYF.

The rearrangement uses TRBV29-1 and TRBJ2-1; perhaps TRBD1 as D (6 bases). Germline values: CDR1 SQVTM, CDR2 ANQGSEA. Trimming left V 4 bases short and J 6 bases short, with 13 bases between. The CDR3 spans 13 residues. The CDR3 DNA reads as TGCAGCGTTGTAGGGGTAGGGGGCAATGAGCAGTTCTTC. Protein sequence: CSVVGVGGNEQFF.

This clonotype was recorded many times. This rearrangement joins TRBV28 to TRBJ2-5; 7 bases are a match to TRBD1. V shed 2 bases and J 0 bases; nucleotides not matched to a gene: 9. CDR3 length: 17 amino acids. Germline CDR1 is MDHEN and CDR2 is SYDVKM. The CDR3 sequence is CASSLRPGTANQETQYF. Written as DNA, the CDR3 is TGTGCCAGCAGTTTAAGGCCCGGGACAGCTAACCAAGAGACCCAGTACTTC.

This clonotype has a count of ten or more. The chain employs TRBV18 and TRBJ2-5, with D unclear. V was trimmed by 3 bases and J by 5 bases, leaving 10 bases between them. The CDR3 sequence is 13 residues long. CDR1 KGHSH and CDR2 LQKENI come from the germline V gene. This CDR3 reads CASSPGFQETQYF. CDR3 DNA sequence: TGTGCCAGCTCACCGGGATTCCAGGAGACCCAGTACTTC.

V usage is TRBV28 and J usage is TRBJ2-7; D gene uncertain. The CDR3 runs 15 residues. The V end was cut by 3 bases, the J end by 0 bases, with 12 bases between. The V gene's germline CDR1 is MDHEN and CDR2 SYDVKM. Here the CDR3 DNA reads TGTGCCAGCAGTTTCTCCGGTCTGAGCTCCTACGAGCAGTACTTC. This encodes CASSFSGLSSYEQYF.

The sample holds many counts of this clonotype. V usage is TRBV7-3 and J usage is TRBJ2-3; the D gene is possibly TRBD2 (6 bases). CDR3 length: 14 amino acids. V lost 5 bases, J lost 0 bases, and 9 bases lay in between. Germline V lookup: CDR1 SGHTA, CDR2 FQGTGA. Here the CDR3 DNA reads TGTGCCAGCAGCCTGGGGACTAGCACAGATACGCAGTATTTT. Its protein is CASSLGTSTDTQYF.